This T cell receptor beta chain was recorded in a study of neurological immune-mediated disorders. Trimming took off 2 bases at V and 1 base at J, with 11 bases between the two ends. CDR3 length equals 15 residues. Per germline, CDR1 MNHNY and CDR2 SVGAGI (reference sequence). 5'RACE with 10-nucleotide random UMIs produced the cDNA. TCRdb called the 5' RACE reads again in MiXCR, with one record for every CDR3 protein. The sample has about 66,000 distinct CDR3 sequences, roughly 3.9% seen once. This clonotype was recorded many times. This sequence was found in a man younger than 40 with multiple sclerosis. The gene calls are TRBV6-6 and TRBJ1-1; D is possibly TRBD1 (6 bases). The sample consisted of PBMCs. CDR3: CASSYTGGPNTEAFF. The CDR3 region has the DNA TGTGCCAGCAGTTACACCGGGGGCCCGAACACTGAAGCTTTCTTT.